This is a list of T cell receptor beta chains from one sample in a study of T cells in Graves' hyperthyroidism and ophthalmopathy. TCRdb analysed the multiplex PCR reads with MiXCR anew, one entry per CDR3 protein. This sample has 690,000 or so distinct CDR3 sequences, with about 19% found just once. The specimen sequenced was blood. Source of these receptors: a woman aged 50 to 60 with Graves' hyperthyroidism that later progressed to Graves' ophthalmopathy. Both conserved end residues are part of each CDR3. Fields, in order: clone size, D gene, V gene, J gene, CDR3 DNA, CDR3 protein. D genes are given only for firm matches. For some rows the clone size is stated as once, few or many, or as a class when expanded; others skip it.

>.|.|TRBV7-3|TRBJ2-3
TGTGCCAGCAGCCAAGCGAGAGGGAGCACAGATACGCAGTATTTT
CASSQARGSTDTQYF
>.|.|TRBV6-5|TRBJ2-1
TGTGCCAGCAGTTTGAGGGACTACAATGAGCAGTTCTTC
CASSLRDYNEQFF
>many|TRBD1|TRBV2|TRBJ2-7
TGTGCCAGCAGGGCCGGGACAGGGGTCTCCGAGCAGTACTTC
CASRAGTGVSEQYF
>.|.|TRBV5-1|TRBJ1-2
TGCGCCAGCAGAAGTTTGTCAGGGGATCCCCATGGCTACACCTTC
CASRSLSGDPHGYTF
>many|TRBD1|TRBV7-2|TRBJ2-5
TGTGCCAGCAGCTTAGCGCGACAGGGGTGGGAGACCCAGTACTTC
CASSLARQGWETQYF
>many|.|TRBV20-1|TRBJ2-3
TGCAGTGCTAGAGGGGGGATTGGTACGCAGTATTTT
CSARGGIGTQYF
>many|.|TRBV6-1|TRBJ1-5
TGTGCCAGCAGTGGATCACAGGGTTTCGGGCAGCCCCAGCATTTT
CASSGSQGFGQPQHF
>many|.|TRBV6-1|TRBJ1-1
TGTGCCAGCAAAGTGAACACTGAAGCTTTCTTT
CASKVNTEAFF
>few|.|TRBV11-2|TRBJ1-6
TGTGCCAGCAGCCGACGGGGCGCTATAGGGGCCCTCCACTTT
CASSRRGAIGALHF
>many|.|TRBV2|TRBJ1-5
TGTGCCAGCACCGGAGGAGCCGGTAATCAGCCCCAGCATTTT
CASTGGAGNQPQHF
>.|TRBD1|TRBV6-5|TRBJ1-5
TGTGCCAGCAGTTACTCGTCGGCGGGACAGGGGAATCAGCCCCAGCATTTT
CASSYSSAGQGNQPQHF